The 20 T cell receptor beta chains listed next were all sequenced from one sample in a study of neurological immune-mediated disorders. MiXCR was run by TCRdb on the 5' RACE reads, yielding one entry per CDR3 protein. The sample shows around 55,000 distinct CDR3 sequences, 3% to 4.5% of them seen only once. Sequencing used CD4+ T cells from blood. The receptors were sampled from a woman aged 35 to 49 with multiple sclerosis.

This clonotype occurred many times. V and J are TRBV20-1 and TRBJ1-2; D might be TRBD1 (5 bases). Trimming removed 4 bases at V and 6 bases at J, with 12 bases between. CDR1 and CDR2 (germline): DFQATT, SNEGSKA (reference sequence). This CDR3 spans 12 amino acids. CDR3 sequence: CSANQGFDGYTF. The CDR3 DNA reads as TGCAGTGCTAATCAGGGCTTCGATGGCTACACCTTC.

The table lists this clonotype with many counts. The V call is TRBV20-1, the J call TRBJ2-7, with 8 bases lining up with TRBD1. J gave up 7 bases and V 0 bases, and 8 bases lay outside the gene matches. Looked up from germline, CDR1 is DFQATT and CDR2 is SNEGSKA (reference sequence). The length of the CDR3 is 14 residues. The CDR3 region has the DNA TGCAGTGCTAGAGATCCAAGGACAGGGAAAGAGCAGTACTTC. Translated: CSARDPRTGKEQYF.

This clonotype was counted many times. Here the CDR3 DNA reads TGCGCCAGCAGCTTGAAAAAAGGAGCGGCGAACACTGAAGCTTTCTTT. Amino acid sequence: CASSLKKGAANTEAFF. The V call is TRBV5-1, the J call TRBJ1-1; D unresolved. Germline assignment: CDR1 SGHRS and CDR2 YFSETQ. This CDR3 comprises 16 residues. The V and J ends lost 1 base and 1 base respectively, with 14 bases between them.

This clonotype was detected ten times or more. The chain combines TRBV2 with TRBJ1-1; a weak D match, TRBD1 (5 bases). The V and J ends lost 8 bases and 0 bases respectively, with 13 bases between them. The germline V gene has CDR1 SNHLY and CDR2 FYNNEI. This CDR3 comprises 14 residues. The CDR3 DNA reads TGTGCCAGCTTGCCGGGACGGATGAACACTGAAGCTTTCTTT. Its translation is CASLPGRMNTEAFF.

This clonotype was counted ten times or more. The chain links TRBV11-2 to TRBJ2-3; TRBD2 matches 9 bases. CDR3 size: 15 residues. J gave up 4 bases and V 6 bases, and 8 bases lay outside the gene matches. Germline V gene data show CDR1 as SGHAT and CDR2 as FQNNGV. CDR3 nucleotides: TGTGCCAGCAGAAGAGGGGGACTAGCCCCAGATACGCAGTATTTT. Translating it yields CASRRGGLAPDTQYF.

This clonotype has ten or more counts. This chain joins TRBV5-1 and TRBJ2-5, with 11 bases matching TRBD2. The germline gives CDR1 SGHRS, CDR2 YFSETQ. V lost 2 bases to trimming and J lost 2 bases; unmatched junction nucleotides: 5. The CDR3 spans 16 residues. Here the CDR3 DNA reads TGCGCCAGCAGCTTCACCCTAGCGGGGGGACAAGAGACCCAGTACTTC. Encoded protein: CASSFTLAGGQETQYF.

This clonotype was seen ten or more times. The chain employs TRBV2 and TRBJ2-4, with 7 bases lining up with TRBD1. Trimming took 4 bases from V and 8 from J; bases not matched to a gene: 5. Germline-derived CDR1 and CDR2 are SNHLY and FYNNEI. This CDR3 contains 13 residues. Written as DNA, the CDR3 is TGTGCCAGCAGTGGAGACAGGGTTGACATTCAGTACTTC. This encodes CASSGDRVDIQYF. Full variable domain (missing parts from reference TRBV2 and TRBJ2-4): EPEVTQTPSHQVTQMGQEVILRCVPISNHLYFYWYRQILGQKVEFLVSFYNNEISEKSEIFDDQFSVERPDGSNFTLKIRSTKLEDSAMYFCASSGDRVDIQYFGAGTRLSVL.

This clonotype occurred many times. The CDR3 sequence: CSATRANTGELFF. CDR3 bases: TGCAGTGCTACTAGGGCGAACACCGGGGAGCTGTTTTTT. This rearrangement joins TRBV20-1 to TRBJ2-2; D is unresolved. CDR3 length: 13 residues. With 4 bases removed from V and 0 bases from J, the gap between germline ends came to 6 bases. Germline lookup yields CDR1 DFQATT and CDR2 SNEGSKA (reference sequence).

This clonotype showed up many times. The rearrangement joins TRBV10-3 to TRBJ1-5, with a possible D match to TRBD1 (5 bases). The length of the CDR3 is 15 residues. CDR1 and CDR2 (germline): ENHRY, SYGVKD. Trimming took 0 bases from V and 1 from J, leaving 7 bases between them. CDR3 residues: CAISESKGSNQPQHF. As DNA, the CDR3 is TGTGCCATCAGTGAGTCTAAGGGGAGCAATCAGCCCCAGCATTTT.

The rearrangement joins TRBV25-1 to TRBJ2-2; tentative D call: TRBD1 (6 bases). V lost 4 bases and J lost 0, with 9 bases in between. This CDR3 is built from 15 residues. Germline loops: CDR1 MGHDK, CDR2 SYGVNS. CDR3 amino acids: CASSATGSNTGELFF. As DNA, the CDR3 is TGTGCCAGCAGTGCGACAGGTTCGAACACCGGGGAGCTGTTTTTT.

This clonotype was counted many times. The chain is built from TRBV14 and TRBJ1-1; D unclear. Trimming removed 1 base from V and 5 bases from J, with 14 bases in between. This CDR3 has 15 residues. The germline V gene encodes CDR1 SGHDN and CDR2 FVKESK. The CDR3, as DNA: TGTGCCAGCAGCCAAGTCTTTGGAGGGCTGACTGAAGCTTTCTTT. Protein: CASSQVFGGLTEAFF.

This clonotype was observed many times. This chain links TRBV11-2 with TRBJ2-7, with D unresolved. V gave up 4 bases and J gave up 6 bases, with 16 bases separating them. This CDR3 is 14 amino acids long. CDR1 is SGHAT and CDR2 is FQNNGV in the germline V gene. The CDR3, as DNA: TGTGCCAGCAGCTCCGGCTTAACTTCAGGCGAGCAGTACTTC. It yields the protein CASSSGLTSGEQYF.

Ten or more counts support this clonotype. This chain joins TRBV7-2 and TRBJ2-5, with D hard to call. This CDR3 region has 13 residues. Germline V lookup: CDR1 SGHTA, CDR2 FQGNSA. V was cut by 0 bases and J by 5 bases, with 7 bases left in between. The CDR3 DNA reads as TGTGCCAGCAGCTTAGCGGTTCACGAGACCCAGTACTTC. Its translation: CASSLAVHETQYF.

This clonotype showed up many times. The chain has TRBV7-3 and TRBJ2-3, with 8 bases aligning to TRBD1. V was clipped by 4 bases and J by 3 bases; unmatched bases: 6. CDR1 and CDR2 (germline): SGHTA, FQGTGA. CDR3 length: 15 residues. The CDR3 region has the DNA TGTGCCAGCAGCTCCAGGGGGCGCAGAACAGATACGCAGTATTTT. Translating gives CASSSRGRRTDTQYF. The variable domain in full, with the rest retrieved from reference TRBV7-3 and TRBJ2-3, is GAGVSQTPSNKVTEKGKYVELRCDPISGHTALYWYRQSLGQGPEFLIYFQGTGAADDSGLPNDRFFAVRPEGSVSTLKIQRTERGDSAVYLCASSSRGRRTDTQYFGPGTRLTVL.

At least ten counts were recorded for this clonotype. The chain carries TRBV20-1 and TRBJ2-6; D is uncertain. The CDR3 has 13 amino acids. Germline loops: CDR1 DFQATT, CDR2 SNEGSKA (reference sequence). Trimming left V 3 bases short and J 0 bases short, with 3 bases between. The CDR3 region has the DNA TGCAGTGCTAGGGTCTCTGGGGCCAACGTCCTGACTTTC. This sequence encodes CSARVSGANVLTF.

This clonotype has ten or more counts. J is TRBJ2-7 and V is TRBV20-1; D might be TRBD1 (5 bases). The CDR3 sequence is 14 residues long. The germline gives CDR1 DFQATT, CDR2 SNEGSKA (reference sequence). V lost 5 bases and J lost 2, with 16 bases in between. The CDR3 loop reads CSASPIDSTYEQYF. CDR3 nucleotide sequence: TGCAGTGCTTCACCAATAGACAGTACCTACGAGCAGTACTTC.

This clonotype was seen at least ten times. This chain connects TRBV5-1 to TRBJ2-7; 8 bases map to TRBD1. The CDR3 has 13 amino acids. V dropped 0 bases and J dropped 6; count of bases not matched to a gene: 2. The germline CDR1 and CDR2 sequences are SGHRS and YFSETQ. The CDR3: CASSLGQGFEQYF. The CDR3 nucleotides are TGCGCCAGCAGCTTGGGACAGGGGTTCGAGCAGTACTTC.

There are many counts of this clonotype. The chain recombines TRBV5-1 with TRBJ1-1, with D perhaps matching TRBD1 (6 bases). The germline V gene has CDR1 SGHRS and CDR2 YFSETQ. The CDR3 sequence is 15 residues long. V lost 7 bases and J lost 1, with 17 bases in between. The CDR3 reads CASSAPGASNTEAFF. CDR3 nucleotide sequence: TGCGCCAGCTCCGCTCCGGGGGCCTCGAACACTGAAGCTTTCTTT.

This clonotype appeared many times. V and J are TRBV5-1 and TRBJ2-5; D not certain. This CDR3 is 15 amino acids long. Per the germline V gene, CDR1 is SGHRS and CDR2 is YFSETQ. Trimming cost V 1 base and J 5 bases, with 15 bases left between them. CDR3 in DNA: TGCGCCAGCAGCTTGTCCTCCGGTCTGGGGGAGACCCAGTACTTC. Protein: CASSLSSGLGETQYF.

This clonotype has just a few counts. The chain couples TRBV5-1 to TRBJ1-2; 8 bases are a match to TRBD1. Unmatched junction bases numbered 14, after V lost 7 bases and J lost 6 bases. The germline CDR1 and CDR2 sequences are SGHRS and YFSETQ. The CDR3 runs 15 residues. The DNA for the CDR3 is TGCGCCAGCTCTCCGATGACAGGGGAAGTTGATGGCTACACCTTC. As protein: CASSPMTGEVDGYTF.